The clone carrying this TCR beta chain was counted only a few times. What it binds is unknown. The authors ran a second PCR of about 6 to 12 cycles using a sample-barcoded 5' primer and a J-beta primer mix. With 12 random nucleotides, a template-switch adaptor tagged each individual cDNA molecule. TCRdb independently ran MiXCR on the 5' RACE reads; one entry per CDR3 protein. The sample holds 550,000 to 700,000 distinct CDR3 sequences; roughly a quarter are singletons and the top ten take approximately 17%. This record belongs to a study of blood T cells in healthy people across ages. Study-level results: Higher diversity, along with more naive CD4+ cells, distinguished long-lived donors from aged donors.

Looked up from germline, CDR1 is KGHDR and CDR2 is SFDVKD. CDR3 length: 13 amino acids. Deletions cut 6 bases from V and 9 bases from J, with 14 bases between. Drawn from each donor were roughly 10 milliliters of peripheral blood. This receptor was obtained from a woman between 70 and 85 years old in good health. This sequence joins TRBV24-1 and TRBJ2-1, with D perhaps matching TRBD1 (6 bases). Sequenced material: blood. The CDR3 protein is CATSHRAQGEQFF. Here the CDR3 DNA reads TGTGCCACCAGTCACAGGGCCCAGGGTGAGCAGTTCTTC.